This T cell receptor (beta chain) emerged from a study of T-cell reconstitution after alpha-beta-depleted transplantation in children. Overall study results and limits: By about two months after transplant, alpha-beta T cells reportedly arose from several hundred graft clones that had expanded. Newly made T cells mostly supplied T-cell counts and diversity one year after transplant.

TCRbeta library preparation incorporated unique molecular identifiers. TCRdb independently ran MiXCR on the PCR reads; one entry per CDR3 protein. This table holds 780,000 or so distinct CDR3 sequences, less than 20% found once. In this sample, this clonotype turned up a few times. Its antigen is undetermined. V dropped 8 bases and J dropped 1 base, with 12 bases sitting between them. CDR3 size: 14 residues. The germline CDR1 and CDR2 sequences are ENHRY and SYGVKD. The sample consisted of PBMCs, mostly from graft donor cells, taken 360 days after TCRalphabeta/CD19-depleted stem cell transplant. The receptor was derived from a male patient aged 10 to 17 who had a stem cell transplant for acute lymphoblastic leukemia, so the T cells may come from the graft donor. This rearrangement joins TRBV10-3 to TRBJ2-4, with D unclear. CDR3 loop: CAIGTGPAKNIQYF. The CDR3 nucleotides read TGTGCCATCGGTACGGGCCCCGCCAAAAACATTCAGTACTTC.